This TCR beta chain was identified in a study of blood T cell repertoires in COVID-19. At the level of the study: T cells, B-cell-depleted T cells, or PBMCs provided the cDNA or gDNA that served as material.

Produced via immunoSEQ multiplex PCR; TCRdb's table is partial and in-frame only. The sample yields about 140,000 clones, approximately 88% seen once. This clone was counted a single time. Germline CDR1 LNHDA, CDR2 SQIVND (reference sequence). The CDR3 contains 13 residues. V dropped 8 bases and J dropped 0 bases, with 11 bases sitting between them. This chain connects TRBV19 to TRBJ2-7, with no clear D. Sample: peripheral blood. The TCR originated in a human donor in a cohort sampled during active COVID-19. The CDR3 is CASETPASYEQYF. In nucleotides, the CDR3 is TGTGCCAGTGAGACTCCTGCCTCCTACGAGCAGTACTTC.